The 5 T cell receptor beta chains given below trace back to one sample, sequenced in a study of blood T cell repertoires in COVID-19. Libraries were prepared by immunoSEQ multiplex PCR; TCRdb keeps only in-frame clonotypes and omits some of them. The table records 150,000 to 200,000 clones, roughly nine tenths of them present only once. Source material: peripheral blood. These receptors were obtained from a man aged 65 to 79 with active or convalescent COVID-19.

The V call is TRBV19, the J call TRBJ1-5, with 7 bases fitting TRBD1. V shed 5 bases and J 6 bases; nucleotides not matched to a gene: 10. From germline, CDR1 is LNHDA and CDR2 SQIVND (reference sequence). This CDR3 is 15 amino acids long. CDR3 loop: CASSSTGQSPQPQHF. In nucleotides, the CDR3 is TGTGCCAGTAGTTCGACAGGGCAAAGCCCTCAGCCCCAGCATTTT.

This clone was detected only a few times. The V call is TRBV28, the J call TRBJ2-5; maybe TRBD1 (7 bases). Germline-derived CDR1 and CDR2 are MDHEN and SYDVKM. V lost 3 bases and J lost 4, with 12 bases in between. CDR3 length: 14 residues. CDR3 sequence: CASSLHQGGETQYF. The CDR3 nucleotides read TGTGCCAGCAGTTTGCACCAGGGGGGAGAGACCCAGTACTTC.

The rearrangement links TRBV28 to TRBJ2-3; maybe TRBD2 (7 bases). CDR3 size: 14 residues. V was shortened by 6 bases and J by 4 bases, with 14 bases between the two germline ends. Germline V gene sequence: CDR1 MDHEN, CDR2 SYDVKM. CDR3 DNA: TGTGCCAGCAGACCCGGGGGGCCCCCAGATACGCAGTATTTT. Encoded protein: CASRPGGPPDTQYF.

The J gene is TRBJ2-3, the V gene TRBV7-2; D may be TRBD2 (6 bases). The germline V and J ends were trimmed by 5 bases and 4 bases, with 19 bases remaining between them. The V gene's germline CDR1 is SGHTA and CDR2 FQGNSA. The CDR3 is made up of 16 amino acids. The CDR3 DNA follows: TGTGCCAGCAGCCCCGCCTCCGCGGGGAGGCCAGATACGCAGTATTTT. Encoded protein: CASSPASAGRPDTQYF.

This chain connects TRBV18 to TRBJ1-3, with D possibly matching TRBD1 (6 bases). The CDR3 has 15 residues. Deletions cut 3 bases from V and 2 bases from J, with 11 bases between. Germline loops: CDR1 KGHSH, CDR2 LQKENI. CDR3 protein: CASSPVGGPGNTIYF. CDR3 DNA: TGTGCCAGCTCACCCGTGGGGGGGCCTGGAAACACCATATATTTT.